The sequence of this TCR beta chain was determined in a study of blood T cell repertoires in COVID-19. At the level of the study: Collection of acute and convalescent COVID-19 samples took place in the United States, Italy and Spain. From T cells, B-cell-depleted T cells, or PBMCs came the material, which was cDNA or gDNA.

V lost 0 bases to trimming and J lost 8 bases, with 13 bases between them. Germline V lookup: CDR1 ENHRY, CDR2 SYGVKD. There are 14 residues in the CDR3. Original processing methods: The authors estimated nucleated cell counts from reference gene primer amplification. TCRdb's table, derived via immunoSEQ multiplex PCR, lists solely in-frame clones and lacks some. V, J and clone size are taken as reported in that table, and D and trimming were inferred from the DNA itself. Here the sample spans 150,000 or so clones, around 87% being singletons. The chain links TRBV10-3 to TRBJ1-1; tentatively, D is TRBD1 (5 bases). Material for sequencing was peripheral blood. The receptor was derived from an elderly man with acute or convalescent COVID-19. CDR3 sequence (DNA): TGTGCCATCAGTGAGTCGGGGGGAACAGGCGAAGCTTTCTTT. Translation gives CAISESGGTGEAFF.